This T cell receptor beta chain derives from a study of blood T cell repertoires in COVID-19 (dated by TCRdb to the early 2020s). A note on the overall study: The collaborator samples originated in the United States, Italy and Spain and spanned the acute and convalescent phases of COVID-19. The prospective study material was composed of cDNA or gDNA derived from T cells, B-cell-depleted T cells, or PBMCs. Subjects who had been exposed to COVID-19, were actively infected with it, or had recovered from it provided the deeply sampled blood TCRbeta repertoires that made up the dataset. A freely available public database, intended as a resource for researchers studying the immune response to SARS-CoV-2, is where the repertoires were released. The samples were drawn from the first 160 participants of the ongoing ImmuneRACE study and from 1,254 subjects provided by 6 global collaborators. Sample metadata almost always included a de-identified subject ID, COVID-19 status, age in years and sex. Where HLA class I and class II types were available, the types were taken from metadata supplied by the sample provider, not from assay-based typing.

Findings and caveats that apply to the study as a whole: Clinical and demographic metadata were provided uncurated, with the amount varying by source and participant.

Comments on this clone: No antigen is known for it. No base quality information exists; no much larger clone differs at one position.

TCRbeta CDR3 regions were amplified from genomic DNA by means of the immunoSEQ Assay, a bias-controlled multiplex PCR. Under the source paper's analysis protocol: Within the assay, amplification of reference gene primers was used to estimate how many nucleated cells each sample contained. Sequence reads were collapsed and filtered to measure the absolute abundance of every unique TCRbeta CDR3 rearrangement. For each sample, productive Simpson clonality was calculated as the square root of Simpson's diversity index over productive rearrangements. The clones in this table, taken by TCRdb from immuneACCESS, are in-frame only. Not every clone is retained; where verified, under half of the shortfall comes from an unresolved V gene, and the cause of the rest is unknown. That table furnishes V, J and clone size, whereas the DNA furnished D and trimming. Across this sample there are approximately 180,000 clones, with 70% to 90% seen only once. More than 3% of the sample is in the top ten clones.

V is cut back by 2 bases and J by 0 bases, with 1 base in the junction unmatched. From a lookup of the germline V gene, CDR1 and CDR2 are SGHTA and FQGNSA. Measured from the cysteine to the phenylalanine, the CDR3 is 14 residues long. The retained sequence is limited to the CDR3, 42 bases, with the frame set at the first base. Whole blood was collected in K2EDTA tubes by collaborating institutions according to the institutions' own protocols. For TCRbeta analysis, collaborators shipped samples in one of three forms: frozen whole blood, isolated PBMCs, or DNA extracted from either of those sample types.

This clonotype was sampled from a man in his sixties with acute or convalescent COVID-19. The chain couples TRBV7-2 to TRBJ2-7; 7 central bases correspond to TRBD2. Material: peripheral blood. The DNA sequence follows: TGTGCCAGCAGCTTAACTAGCGTCTCCTACGAGCAGTACTTC. Protein translation: CASSLTSVSYEQYF. The variable domain in full, with residues beyond the CDR3 obtained from the reference TRBV7-2 and TRBJ2-7 genes, is GAGVSQSPSNKVTEKGKDVELRCDPISGHTALYWYRQSLGQGLEFLIYFQGNSAPDKSGLPSDRFSAERTGGSVSTLTIQRTQQEDSAVYLCASSLTSVSYEQYFGPGTRLTVT.